This T cell receptor beta chain stems from a study of identifying expanded T cells in peripheral blood. Collection occurred without any documented infections or immune events in donors. Trimming cost V 1 base and J 5 bases, with 10 bases left between them. Germline V CDR1 and CDR2: SGHRS, YFSETQ. The CDR3 is 14 amino acids. Findings and limits, study-wide: Differentially abundant clones: 0.95 to 1.5 between replicates, around 17 at about two weeks, less than 25 at four. Two-week clone count variance significantly increased as total template count grew.

To note about this clone: Its cognate antigen is unknown.

Sequencing was performed with immunoSEQ multiplex PCR; in TCRdb, only in-frame clones are kept and a portion is missing. The sample includes 50,000 to 65,000 clones, over 80% of them seen just once. J is TRBJ1-5 and V is TRBV5-1; tentative D call: TRBD1 (6 bases). Sequencing used blood. The receptor's source is a person aged 18 to 75 in good health. The CDR3 reads CASSLLPGDQPQHF. Here the CDR3 DNA reads TGCGCCAGCAGCTTGTTGCCAGGGGATCAGCCCCAGCATTTT.